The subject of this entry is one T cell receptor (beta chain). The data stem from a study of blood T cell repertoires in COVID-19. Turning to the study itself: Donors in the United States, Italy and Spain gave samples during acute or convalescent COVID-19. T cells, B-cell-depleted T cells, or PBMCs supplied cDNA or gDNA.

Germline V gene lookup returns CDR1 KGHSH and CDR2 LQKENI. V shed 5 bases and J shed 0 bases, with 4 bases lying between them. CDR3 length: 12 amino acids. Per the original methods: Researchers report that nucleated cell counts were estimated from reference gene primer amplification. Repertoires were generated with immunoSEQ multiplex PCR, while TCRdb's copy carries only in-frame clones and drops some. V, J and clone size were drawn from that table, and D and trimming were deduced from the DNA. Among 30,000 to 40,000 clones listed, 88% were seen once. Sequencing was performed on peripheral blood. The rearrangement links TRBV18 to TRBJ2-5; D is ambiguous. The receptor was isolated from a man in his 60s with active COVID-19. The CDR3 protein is CASSEYQETQYF. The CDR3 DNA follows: TGTGCCAGCTCAGAGTACCAAGAGACCCAGTACTTC. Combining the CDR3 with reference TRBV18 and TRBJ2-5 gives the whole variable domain NAGVMQNPRHLVRRRGQEARLRCSPMKGHSHVYWYRQLPEEGLKFMVYLQKENIIDESGMPKERFSAEFPKEGPSILRIQQVVRGDSAAYFCASSEYQETQYFGPGTRLLVL.